This TCR beta chain was recorded in a study of T cell responses to AZD1222 COVID-19 vaccine. Turning to the study itself: Second-dose intervals near 4 or 12 weeks were combined.

This clone was observed at least ten times. The antigen is not known. Repertoires were generated with immunoSEQ multiplex PCR, while TCRdb's copy carries only in-frame clones and drops some. The table records 150,000 to 200,000 clones, roughly 90% of them present only once. Whole-study results and caveats: Two AZD1222 administrations were followed by greater Spike-specific TCR breadth and depth. Spike was spanned by vaccine-associated CD4 TCRs, which were dominant at 160-218 and 743-854. Donors in the cohort were predominantly white British and more often female, and clonal diversity was possibly underestimated.

Trimming removed 6 bases at V and 6 bases at J, with 13 bases between. CDR3 size: 13 residues. Germline assignment: CDR1 MNHEY and CDR2 SVGAGI. This receptor was identified in an adult in good health. This chain uses TRBV6-5 with TRBJ2-3, with unresolved D. This specimen was peripheral blood, taken on day 0 of AZD1222 vaccination. The DNA for the CDR3 is TGTGCCAGCAGCGCTATGGTGGGCGATACGCAGTATTTT. Protein: CASSAMVGDTQYF.